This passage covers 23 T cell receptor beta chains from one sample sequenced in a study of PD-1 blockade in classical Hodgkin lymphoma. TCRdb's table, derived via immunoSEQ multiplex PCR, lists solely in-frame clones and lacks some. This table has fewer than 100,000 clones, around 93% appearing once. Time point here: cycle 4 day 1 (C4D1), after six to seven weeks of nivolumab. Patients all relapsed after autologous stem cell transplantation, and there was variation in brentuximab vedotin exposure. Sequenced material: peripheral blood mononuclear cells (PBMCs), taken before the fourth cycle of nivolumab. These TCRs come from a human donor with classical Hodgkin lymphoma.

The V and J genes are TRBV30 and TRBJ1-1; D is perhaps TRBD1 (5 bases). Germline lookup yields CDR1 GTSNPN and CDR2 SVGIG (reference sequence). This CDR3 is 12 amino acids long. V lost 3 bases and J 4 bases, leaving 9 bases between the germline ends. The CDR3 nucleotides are TGTGCCTGGAGATTGGGGGGCACTGAAGCTTTCTTT. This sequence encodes CAWRLGGTEAFF.

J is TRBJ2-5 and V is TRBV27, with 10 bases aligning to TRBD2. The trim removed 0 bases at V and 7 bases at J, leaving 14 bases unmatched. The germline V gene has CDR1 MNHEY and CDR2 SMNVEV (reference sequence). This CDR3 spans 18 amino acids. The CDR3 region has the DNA TGTGCCAGCAGTTTATCGTTGGGACTAGCGTCCCCCAGGGGGACCCAGTACTTC. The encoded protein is CASSLSLGLASPRGTQYF.

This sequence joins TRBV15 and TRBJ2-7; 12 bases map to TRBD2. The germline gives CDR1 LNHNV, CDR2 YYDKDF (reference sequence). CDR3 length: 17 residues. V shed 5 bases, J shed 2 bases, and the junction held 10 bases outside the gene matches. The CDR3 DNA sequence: TGTGCCACCAGCCGTGGGACTAGCGGGCAAATAACCTACGAGCAGTACTTC. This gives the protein CATSRGTSGQITYEQYF.

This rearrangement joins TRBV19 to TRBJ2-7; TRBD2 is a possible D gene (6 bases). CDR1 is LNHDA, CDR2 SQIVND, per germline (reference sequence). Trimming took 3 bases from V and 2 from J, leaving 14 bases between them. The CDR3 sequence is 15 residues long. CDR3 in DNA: TGTGCCAGTAGTATCGAGGGGACTCTAGCCTACGAGCAGTACTTC. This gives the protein CASSIEGTLAYEQYF.

DNA for the CDR3: TGTGCCAGCAGTTTTGGGGGGATGGGCACTGAAGCTTTCTTT. This gives the protein CASSFGGMGTEAFF. The chain couples TRBV27 to TRBJ1-1; TRBD1 might be the D (5 bases). This CDR3 is built from 14 residues. The V gene lost 3 bases and the J gene lost 4 bases, with 12 bases spanning the gap. Germline-derived CDR1 and CDR2 are MNHEY and SMNVEV (reference sequence).

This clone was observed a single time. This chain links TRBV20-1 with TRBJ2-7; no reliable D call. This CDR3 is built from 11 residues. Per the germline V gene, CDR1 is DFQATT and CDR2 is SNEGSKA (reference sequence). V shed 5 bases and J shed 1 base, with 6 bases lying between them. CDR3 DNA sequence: TGCAGTGCTCCGGAGTCCTACGAGCAGTACTTC. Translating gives CSAPESYEQYF.

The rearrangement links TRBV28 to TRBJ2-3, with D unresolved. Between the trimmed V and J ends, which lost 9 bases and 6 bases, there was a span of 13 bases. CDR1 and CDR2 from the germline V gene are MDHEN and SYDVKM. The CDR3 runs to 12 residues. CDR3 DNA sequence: TGTGCCAGTTTGGATTATGGGGATACGCAGTATTTT. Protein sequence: CASLDYGDTQYF. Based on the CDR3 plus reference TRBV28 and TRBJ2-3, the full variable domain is DVKVTQSSRYLVKRTGEKVFLECVQDMDHENMFWYRQDPGLGLRLIYFSYDVKMKEKGDIPEGYSVSREKKERFSLILESASTNQTSMYLCASLDYGDTQYFGPGTRLTVL.

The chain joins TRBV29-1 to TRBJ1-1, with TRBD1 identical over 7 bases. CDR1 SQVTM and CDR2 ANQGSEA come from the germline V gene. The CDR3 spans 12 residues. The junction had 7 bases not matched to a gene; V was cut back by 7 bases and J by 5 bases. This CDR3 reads CSATGSWTEAFF. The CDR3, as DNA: TGCAGCGCGACAGGGTCGTGGACTGAAGCTTTCTTT.

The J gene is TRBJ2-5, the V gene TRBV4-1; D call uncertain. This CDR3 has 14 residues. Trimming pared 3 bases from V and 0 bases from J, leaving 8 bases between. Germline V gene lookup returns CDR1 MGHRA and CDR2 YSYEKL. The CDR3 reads CASSHLGYQETQYF. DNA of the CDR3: TGCGCCAGCAGCCACCTAGGGTACCAAGAGACCCAGTACTTC.

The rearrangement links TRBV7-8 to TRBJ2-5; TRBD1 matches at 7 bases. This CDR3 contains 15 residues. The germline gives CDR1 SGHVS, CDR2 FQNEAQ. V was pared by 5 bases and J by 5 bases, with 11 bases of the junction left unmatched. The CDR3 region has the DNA TGTGCCAGCAGCGTATTCGACAGGGTGTCGGAGACCCAGTACTTC. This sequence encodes CASSVFDRVSETQYF.

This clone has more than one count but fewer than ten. The DNA of the CDR3 is TGTGCCAGCGCCCGGTACCCGGAGGCCCCGTACTTC. Translated, it gives CASARYPEAPYF. This chain connects TRBV7-8 to TRBJ2-7; tentative D call: TRBD2 (5 bases). Germline values: CDR1 SGHVS, CDR2 FQNEAQ. V dropped 8 bases and J dropped 12 bases, with 20 bases sitting between them. The CDR3 totals 12 residues. Filled out from reference TRBV7-8 and TRBJ2-7, the complete variable domain reads GAGVSQSPRYKVAKRGQDVALRCDPISGHVSLFWYQQALGQGPEFLTYFQNEAQLDKSGLPSDRFFAERPEGSVSTLKIQRTQQEDSAVYLCASARYPEAPYFGPGTRLTVT.

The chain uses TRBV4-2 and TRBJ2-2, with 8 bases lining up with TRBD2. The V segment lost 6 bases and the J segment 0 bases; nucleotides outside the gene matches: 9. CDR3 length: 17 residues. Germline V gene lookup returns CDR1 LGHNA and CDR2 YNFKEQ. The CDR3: CASRLDPGLANTGELFF. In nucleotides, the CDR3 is TGTGCCAGCAGACTAGACCCGGGACTAGCGAACACCGGGGAGCTGTTTTTT.

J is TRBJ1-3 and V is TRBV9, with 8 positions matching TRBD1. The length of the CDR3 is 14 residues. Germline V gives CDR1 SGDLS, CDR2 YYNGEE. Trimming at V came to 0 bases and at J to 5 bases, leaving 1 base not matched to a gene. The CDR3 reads CASSVGTGRNTIYF. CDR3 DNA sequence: TGTGCCAGCAGCGTAGGGACAGGGAGAAACACCATATATTTT.

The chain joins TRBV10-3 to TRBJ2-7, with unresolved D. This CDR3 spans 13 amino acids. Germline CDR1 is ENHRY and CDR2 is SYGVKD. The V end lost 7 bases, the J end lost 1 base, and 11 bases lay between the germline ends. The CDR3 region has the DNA TGTGCCATCACTCCAGACGATTCCTACGAGCAGTACTTC. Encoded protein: CAITPDDSYEQYF.

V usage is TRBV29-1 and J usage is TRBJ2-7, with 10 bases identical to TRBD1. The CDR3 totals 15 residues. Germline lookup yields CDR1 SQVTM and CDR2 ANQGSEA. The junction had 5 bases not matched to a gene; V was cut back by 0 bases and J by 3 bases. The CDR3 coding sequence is TGCAGCGTTGAAGATCTGGGGGACAGGGGCTACGAGCAGTACTTC. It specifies CSVEDLGDRGYEQYF.

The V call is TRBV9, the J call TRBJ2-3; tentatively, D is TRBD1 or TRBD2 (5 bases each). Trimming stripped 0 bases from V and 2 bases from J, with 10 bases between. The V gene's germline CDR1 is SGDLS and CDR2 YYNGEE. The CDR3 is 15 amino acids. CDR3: CASSVGDENTDTQYF. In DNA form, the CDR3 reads TGTGCCAGCAGCGTAGGGGACGAAAACACAGATACGCAGTATTTT.

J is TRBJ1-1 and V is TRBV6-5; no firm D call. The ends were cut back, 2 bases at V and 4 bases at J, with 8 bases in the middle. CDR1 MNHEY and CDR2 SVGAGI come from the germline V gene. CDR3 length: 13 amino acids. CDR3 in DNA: TGTGCCAGCAGTTACGGGTTCCCCACTGAAGCTTTCTTT. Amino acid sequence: CASSYGFPTEAFF.

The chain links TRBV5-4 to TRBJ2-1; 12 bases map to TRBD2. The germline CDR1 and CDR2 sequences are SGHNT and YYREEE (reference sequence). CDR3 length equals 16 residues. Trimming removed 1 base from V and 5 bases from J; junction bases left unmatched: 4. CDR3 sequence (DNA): TGTGCCAGCAGCTTGACTAGCGGGAGGCTTGACAATGAGCAGTTCTTC. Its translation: CASSLTSGRLDNEQFF.

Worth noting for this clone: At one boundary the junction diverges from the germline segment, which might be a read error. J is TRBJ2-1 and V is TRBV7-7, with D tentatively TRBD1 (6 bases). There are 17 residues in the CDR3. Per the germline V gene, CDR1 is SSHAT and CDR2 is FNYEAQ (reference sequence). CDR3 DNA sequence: TGTGCTAGCAGCTTAACGGCCTCGGTTGGGGGCCCCAATGAGCAGTTCTTC. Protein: CASSLTASVGGPNEQFF.

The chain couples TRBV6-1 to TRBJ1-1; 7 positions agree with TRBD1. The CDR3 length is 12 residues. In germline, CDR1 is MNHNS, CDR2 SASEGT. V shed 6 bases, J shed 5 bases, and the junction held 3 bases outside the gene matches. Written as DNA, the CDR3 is TGTGCCAGCAGACAGGGGAGGACTGAAGCTTTCTTT. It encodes CASRQGRTEAFF.

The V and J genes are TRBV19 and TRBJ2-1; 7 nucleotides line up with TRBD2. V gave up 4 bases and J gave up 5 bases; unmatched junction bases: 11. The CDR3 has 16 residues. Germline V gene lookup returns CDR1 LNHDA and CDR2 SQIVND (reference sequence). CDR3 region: CASSRLGRMGNNEQFF. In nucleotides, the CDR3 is TGTGCCAGTAGTAGACTCGGGAGGATGGGGAACAATGAGCAGTTCTTC.

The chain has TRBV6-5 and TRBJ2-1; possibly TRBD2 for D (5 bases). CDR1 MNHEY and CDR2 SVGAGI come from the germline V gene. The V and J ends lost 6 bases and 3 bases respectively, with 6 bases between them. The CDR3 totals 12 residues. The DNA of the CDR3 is TGTGCCAGCAGCGGGGTCTACAATGAGCAGTTCTTC. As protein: CASSGVYNEQFF.

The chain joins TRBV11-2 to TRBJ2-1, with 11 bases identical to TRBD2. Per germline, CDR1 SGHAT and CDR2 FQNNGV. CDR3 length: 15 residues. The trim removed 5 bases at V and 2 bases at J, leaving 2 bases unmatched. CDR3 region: CASSPGLAAYNEQFF. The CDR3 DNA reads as TGTGCCAGCAGCCCGGGACTAGCGGCCTACAATGAGCAGTTCTTC.